This passage covers 9 T cell receptor beta chains from one sample sequenced in a study of cytotoxic CD8 clonotypes in ibrutinib-treated CLL. Method: immunoSEQ multiplex PCR; TCRdb's copy keeps in-frame clones and lacks some. The sample carries some 200,000 clones, 60% to 80% recorded once. The material was PBMCs, obtained after 12 months of ibrutinib treatment. Receptors originate from a human donor with chronic lymphocytic leukemia.

The V call is TRBV28, the J call TRBJ2-7; TRBD1 might be the D (5 bases). V was clipped by 6 bases and J by 5 bases, with 14 bases between them. CDR1 is MDHEN, CDR2 SYDVKM, per germline. The CDR3 loop spans 13 amino acids. The CDR3: CASSRGHPDEQYF. DNA for the CDR3: TGTGCCAGCAGCCGCGGACACCCAGACGAGCAGTACTTC. The full variable domain, its missing parts supplied by reference TRBV28 and TRBJ2-7, is DVKVTQSSRYLVKRTGEKVFLECVQDMDHENMFWYRQDPGLGLRLIYFSYDVKMKEKGDIPEGYSVSREKKERFSLILESASTNQTSMYLCASSRGHPDEQYFGPGTRLTVT.

This sequence joins TRBV18 and TRBJ1-5, with TRBD1 as a possible D gene (6 bases). Trimming removed 3 bases at V and 5 bases at J, with 14 bases between. CDR1 and CDR2 (germline): KGHSH, LQKENI. This CDR3 comprises 15 residues. The CDR3 loop reads CASSPERHRDQPQHF. The CDR3 DNA reads as TGTGCCAGCTCACCGGAGAGACACAGGGATCAGCCCCAGCATTTT.

The genes are TRBV2 and TRBJ2-5; TRBD1 matches at 10 bases. The V and J ends lost 1 base and 3 bases, in that order; junction bases with no gene match: 2. The CDR3 covers 15 residues. The germline V gene encodes CDR1 SNHLY and CDR2 FYNNEI. The CDR3 region is CASSEDGTGEETQYF. The CDR3 DNA is TGTGCCAGCAGTGAAGATGGGACAGGGGAAGAGACCCAGTACTTC.

This sequence joins TRBV4-3 and TRBJ2-1; the match to TRBD2 covers 14 bases. V shed 2 bases, J shed 4 bases, and the junction held 16 bases outside the gene matches. The CDR3 length is 21 residues. The germline V gene has CDR1 LGHNA and CDR2 YSLEER. The CDR3 DNA reads TGCGCCAGCAGCCAACGGTGGGGACTAGCGGGAGTATCGGGGGTGTACAATGAGCAGTTCTTC. The encoded protein is CASSQRWGLAGVSGVYNEQFF.

V is TRBV5-1 and J is TRBJ1-4, with D perhaps matching TRBD1 (6 bases). The CDR3 is 14 residues long. Trimming left V 5 bases short and J 3 bases short, with 11 bases between. Per germline, CDR1 SGHRS and CDR2 YFSETQ. The CDR3 here is CASREGGSNEKLFF. DNA for the CDR3: TGCGCCAGCAGAGAGGGGGGTTCTAATGAAAAACTGTTTTTT.

This chain uses TRBV29-1 with TRBJ1-1; no firm D call. CDR1 is SQVTM, CDR2 ANQGSEA, per germline. The length of the CDR3 is 12 residues. Trimming pared 4 bases from V and 5 bases from J, leaving 11 bases between. This CDR3 is CSVVPPRTEAFF. DNA of the CDR3: TGCAGCGTTGTGCCCCCCAGAACTGAAGCTTTCTTT.

The rearrangement joins TRBV6-5 to TRBJ2-7; 7 bases line up with TRBD1. J gave up 7 bases and V 5 bases, and 11 bases lay outside the gene matches. There are 14 residues in the CDR3. Germline loops: CDR1 MNHEY, CDR2 SVGAGI. CDR3: CASSNTGARGEQYF. CDR3 coding DNA: TGTGCCAGCAGTAACACAGGGGCCAGGGGTGAGCAGTACTTC.

The chain joins TRBV27 to TRBJ1-5; D is unclear. V shed 6 bases and J shed 10 bases, with 19 bases lying between them. CDR3 length equals 14 residues. Germline CDR1 MNHEY, CDR2 SMNVEV (reference sequence). CDR3 sequence: CASSFNGNGFPQHF. As DNA, the CDR3 is TGTGCCAGCAGCTTTAATGGGAACGGATTCCCCCAGCATTTT.

This clone was observed a few times. The chain is built from TRBV18 and TRBJ2-6, with 14 bases matching TRBD2. The CDR3 sequence is 18 residues long. The J segment lost 1 base and the V segment lost 2 bases, leaving 1 base of the junction unmatched. CDR1 and CDR2 (germline): KGHSH, LQKENI. In DNA, the CDR3 is TGTGCCAGCTCACCAGGACTAGCGGGAGGATCTGGGGCCAACGTCCTGACTTTC. Its protein is CASSPGLAGGSGANVLTF.